This TCR beta chain is from a study of human T cells and chemical hapten exposure. The time point here: patch test 1, 2 weeks after DPC sensitization. Treatment: therapeutic diphenylcyclopropenone sensitization with weekly scalp DPC. At patch-test visits, sampling came before the patch test. Every donor had alopecia and was 18 to 70 years old; all were suitable for DPC. Each CDR3 protein gets one entry after TCRdb re-called the RACE reads with MiXCR. The table includes roughly 98,000 distinct CDR3 sequences, 9.5% to 15% detected once. This clonotype showed up just a few times. Its antigen is not identified. The CDR3 is made up of 14 amino acids. The germline V gene has CDR1 SEHNR and CDR2 FQNEAQ (reference sequence). Trimming removed 6 bases from V and 5 bases from J; junction bases left unmatched: 5. General study points: Once DPC sensitization occurred, TCRs above 1 in 1000 frequency showed no change.

The gene calls are TRBV7-9 and TRBJ2-1; TRBD1 matches 9 bases. The sample in question was whole blood, obtained in connection with sensitization to the hapten diphenylcyclopropenone (DPC). This sequence was found in a woman between 40 and 50 years old with alopecia areata. Some clones in this sample may be carry-over from other donors' samples. This CDR3 reads CASRTTGGHNEQFF. The CDR3 DNA follows: TGTGCCAGCAGGACCACAGGGGGCCACAATGAGCAGTTCTTC.